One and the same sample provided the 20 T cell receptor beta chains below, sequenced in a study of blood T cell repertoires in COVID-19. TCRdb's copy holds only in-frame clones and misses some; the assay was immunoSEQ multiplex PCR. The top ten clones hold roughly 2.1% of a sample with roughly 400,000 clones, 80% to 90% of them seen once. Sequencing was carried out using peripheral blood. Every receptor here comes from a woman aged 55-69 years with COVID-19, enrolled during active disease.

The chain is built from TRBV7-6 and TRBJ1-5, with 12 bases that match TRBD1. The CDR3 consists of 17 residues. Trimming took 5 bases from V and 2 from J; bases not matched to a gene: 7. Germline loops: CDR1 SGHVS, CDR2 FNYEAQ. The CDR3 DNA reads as TGTGCCAGCAGCCCAGGGGACAGGGGGCATCGCAATCAGCCCCAGCATTTT. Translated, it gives CASSPGDRGHRNQPQHF. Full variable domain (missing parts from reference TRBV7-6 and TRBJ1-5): GAGVSQSPRYKVTKRGQDVALRCDPISGHVSLYWYRQALGQGPEFLTYFNYEAQQDKSGLPNDRFSAERPEGSISTLTIQRTEQRDSAMYRCASSPGDRGHRNQPQHFGDGTRLSIL.

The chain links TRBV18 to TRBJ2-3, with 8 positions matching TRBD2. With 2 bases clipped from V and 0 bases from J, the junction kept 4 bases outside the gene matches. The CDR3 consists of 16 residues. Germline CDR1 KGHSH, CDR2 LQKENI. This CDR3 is CASSPSAGGSTDTQYF. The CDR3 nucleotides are TGTGCCAGCTCACCAAGCGCGGGGGGAAGCACAGATACGCAGTATTTT.

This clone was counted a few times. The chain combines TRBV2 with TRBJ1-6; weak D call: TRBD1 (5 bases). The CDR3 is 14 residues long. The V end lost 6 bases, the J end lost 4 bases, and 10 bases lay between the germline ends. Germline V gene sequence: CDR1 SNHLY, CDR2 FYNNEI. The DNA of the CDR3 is TGTGCCAGCAGCCAGACAGATTATAATTCACCCCTCCACTTT. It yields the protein CASSQTDYNSPLHF.

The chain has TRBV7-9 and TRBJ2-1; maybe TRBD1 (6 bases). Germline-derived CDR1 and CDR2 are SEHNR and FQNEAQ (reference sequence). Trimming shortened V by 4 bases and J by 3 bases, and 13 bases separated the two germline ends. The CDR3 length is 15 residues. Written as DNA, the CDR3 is TGTGCCAGCAGCTGGGTGACAGGCTACTACAATGAGCAGTTCTTC. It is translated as CASSWVTGYYNEQFF.

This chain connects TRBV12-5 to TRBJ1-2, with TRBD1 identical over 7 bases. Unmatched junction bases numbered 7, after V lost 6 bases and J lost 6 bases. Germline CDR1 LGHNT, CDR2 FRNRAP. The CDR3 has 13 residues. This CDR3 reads CASGTTGANGYTF. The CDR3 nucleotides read TGTGCTAGTGGAACTACAGGGGCCAATGGCTACACCTTC.

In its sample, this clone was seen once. As DNA, the CDR3 is TGTGCCAGCAGGCAAGGGACAGGCTCTGGAAACACCATATATTTT. As protein: CASRQGTGSGNTIYF. This sequence joins TRBV6-5 and TRBJ1-3; 8 positions match TRBD1. The germline gives CDR1 MNHEY, CDR2 SVGAGI. This CDR3 has 15 amino acids. The V gene end was trimmed by 6 bases and the J gene end by 0 bases; junction bases not matched to a gene: 4.

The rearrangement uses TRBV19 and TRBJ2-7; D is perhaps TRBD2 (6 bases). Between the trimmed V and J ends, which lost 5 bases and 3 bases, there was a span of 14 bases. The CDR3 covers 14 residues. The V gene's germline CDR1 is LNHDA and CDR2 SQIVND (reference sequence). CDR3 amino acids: CASSRPGALYEQYF. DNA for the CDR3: TGTGCCAGTAGTCGCCCGGGAGCACTCTACGAGCAGTACTTC.

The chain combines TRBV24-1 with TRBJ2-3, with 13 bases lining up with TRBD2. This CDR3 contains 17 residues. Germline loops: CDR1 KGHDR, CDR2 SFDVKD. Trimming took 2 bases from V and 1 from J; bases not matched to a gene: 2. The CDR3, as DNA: TGTGCCACCAGTGATTCACTAGCGGGGGGGGGCACAGATACGCAGTATTTT. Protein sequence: CATSDSLAGGGTDTQYF.

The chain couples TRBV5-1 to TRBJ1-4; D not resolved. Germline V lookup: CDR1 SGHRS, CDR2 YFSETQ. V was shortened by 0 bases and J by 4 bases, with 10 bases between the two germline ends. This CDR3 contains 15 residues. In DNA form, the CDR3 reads TGCGCCAGCAGCTTGGAGGCAAACTATAATGAAAAACTGTTTTTT. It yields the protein CASSLEANYNEKLFF.

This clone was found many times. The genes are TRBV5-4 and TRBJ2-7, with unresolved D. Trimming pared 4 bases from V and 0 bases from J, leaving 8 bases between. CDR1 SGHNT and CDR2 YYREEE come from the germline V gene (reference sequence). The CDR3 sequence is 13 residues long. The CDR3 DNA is TGTGCCAGCAGCCCGCCGAGCTCCTACGAGCAGTACTTC. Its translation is CASSPPSSYEQYF.

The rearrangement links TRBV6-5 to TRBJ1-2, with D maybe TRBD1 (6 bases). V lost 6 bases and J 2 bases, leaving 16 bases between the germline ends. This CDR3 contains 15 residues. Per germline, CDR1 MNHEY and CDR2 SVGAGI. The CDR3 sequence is CASRARRQANYGYTF. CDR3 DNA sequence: TGTGCCAGCAGAGCCCGCAGACAGGCCAACTATGGCTACACCTTC.

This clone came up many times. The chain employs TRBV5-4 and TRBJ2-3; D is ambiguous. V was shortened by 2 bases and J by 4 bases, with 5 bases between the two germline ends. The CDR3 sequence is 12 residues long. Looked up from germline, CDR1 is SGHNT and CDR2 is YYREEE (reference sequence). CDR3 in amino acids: CASSFHSDTQYF. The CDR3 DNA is TGTGCCAGCAGCTTTCATTCAGATACGCAGTATTTT.

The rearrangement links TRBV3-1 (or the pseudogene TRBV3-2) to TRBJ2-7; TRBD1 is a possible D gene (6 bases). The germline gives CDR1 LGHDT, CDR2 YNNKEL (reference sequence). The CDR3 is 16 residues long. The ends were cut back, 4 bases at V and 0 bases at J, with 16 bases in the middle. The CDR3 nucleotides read TGTGCCAGCAGCCCCCAGACAGGACCATTCTCCTACGAGCAGTACTTC. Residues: CASSPQTGPFSYEQYF.

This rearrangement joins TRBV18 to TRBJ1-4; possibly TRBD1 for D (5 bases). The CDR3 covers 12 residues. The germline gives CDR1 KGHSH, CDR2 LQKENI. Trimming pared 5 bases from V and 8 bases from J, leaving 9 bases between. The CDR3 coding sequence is TGTGCCAGCTCAATGGAGGGGGAAAAACTGTTTTTT. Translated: CASSMEGEKLFF. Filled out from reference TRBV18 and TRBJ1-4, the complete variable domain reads NAGVMQNPRHLVRRRGQEARLRCSPMKGHSHVYWYRQLPEEGLKFMVYLQKENIIDESGMPKERFSAEFPKEGPSILRIQQVVRGDSAAYFCASSMEGEKLFFGSGTQLSVL.

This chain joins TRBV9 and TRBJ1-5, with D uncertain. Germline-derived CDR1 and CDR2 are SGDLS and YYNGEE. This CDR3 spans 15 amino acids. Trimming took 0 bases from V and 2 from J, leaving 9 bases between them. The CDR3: CASSVGASGNQPQHF. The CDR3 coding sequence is TGTGCCAGCAGCGTAGGGGCTTCGGGCAATCAGCCCCAGCATTTT.

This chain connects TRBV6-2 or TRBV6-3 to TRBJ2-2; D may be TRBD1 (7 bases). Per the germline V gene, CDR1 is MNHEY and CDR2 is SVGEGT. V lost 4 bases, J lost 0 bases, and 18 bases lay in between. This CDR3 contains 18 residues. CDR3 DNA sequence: TGTGCCAGCAGTTCCCTACGGGGGACAGTTACGAACACCGGGGAGCTGTTTTTT. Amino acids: CASSSLRGTVTNTGELFF.

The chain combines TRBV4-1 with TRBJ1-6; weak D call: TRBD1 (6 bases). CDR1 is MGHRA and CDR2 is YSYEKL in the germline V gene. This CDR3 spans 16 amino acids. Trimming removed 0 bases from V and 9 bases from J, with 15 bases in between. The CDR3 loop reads CASSQDFEGGGSPLHF. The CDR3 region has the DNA TGCGCCAGCAGCCAAGATTTCGAGGGGGGGGGTTCACCCCTCCACTTT.

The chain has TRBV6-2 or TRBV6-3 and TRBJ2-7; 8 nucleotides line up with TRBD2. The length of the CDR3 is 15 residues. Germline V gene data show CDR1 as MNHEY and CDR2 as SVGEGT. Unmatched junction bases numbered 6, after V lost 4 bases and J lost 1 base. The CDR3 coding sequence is TGTGCCAGCAGTTCGGGGGGGCCAGGGTCCTACGAGCAGTACTTC. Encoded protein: CASSSGGPGSYEQYF.

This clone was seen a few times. CDR3 coding DNA: TGCGCCAGCAGCTTGGACTTCACCGGGGAGCTGTTTTTT. The encoded protein is CASSLDFTGELFF. The chain carries TRBV5-1 and TRBJ2-2; the D is unclear. Germline V gene sequence: CDR1 SGHRS, CDR2 YFSETQ. CDR3 length equals 13 residues. Trimming stripped 0 bases from V and 4 bases from J, with 4 bases between.

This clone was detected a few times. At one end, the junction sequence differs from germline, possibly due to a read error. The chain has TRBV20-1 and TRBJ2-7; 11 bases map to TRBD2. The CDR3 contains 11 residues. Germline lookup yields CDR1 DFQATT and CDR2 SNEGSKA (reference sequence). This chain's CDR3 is CSARDLTSGAF. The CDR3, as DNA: TGCAGTGCTAGAGATCTGACTAGCGGGGCCTTC.